The rows below give T cell receptor beta chains drawn from one sample of a study of CD8+ T cells in alopecia areata. Assay: immunoSEQ multiplex PCR; the TCRdb copy retains only in-frame clones and omits some. This sample has hundreds of thousands of clones; 35% to 40% occur once, and the top ten carry about 0.48%. Sequenced here: CD4+ T cells sorted from blood, sampled around week 30, from a patient treated with tofacitinib. These receptors originate from a human donor with alopecia areata. Both conserved end residues are part of each CDR3. D genes are given only for firm matches. Size tells how often a clone was seen (once, few, many) or the class of an expanded clone, and some rows leave it out.

>TRBV5-1|TRBJ2-3|NA|once
TGCGCCAGCAGCTCCCCTGGGCGGTCAGATACGCAGTATTTT
CASSSPGRSDTQYF
>TRBV7-2|TRBJ2-7|TRBD2|NA
TGTGCCAGCAGCCCCGGCGGGGGGAGCTCCTACGAGCAGTACTTC
CASSPGGGSSYEQYF
>TRBV2|TRBJ1-1|NA|many
TGTGCCAGCAGTGAGAGAACAGGTAACACTGAAGCTTTCTTT
CASSERTGNTEAFF
>TRBV7-7|TRBJ2-1|TRBD2|NA
TGTGCTAGCAGCCCCCGGGTGGGTAGGCTAGCGGGAGATCATGAGCAGTTCTTC
CASSPRVGRLAGDHEQFF
>TRBV4-2|TRBJ2-3|NA|NA
TGTGCCAGCAGCCAAGACCTTGCGAATACGCAGTATTTT
CASSQDLANTQYF
>TRBV9|TRBJ2-3|TRBD2|many
TGTGCCAGCGGGACTAGCGGGTGGGATACGCAGTATTTT
CASGTSGWDTQYF
>TRBV2|TRBJ2-1|TRBD2|NA
TGTGCCAGCAGTGATCAACTGCGGGGGGCCCCCTACAATGAGCAGTTCTTC
CASSDQLRGAPYNEQFF
>TRBV5-1|TRBJ1-1|NA|few
TGCGCCAGCAGACGAGGGGCCGACGCTGAAGCTTTCTTT
CASRRGADAEAFF
>TRBV5-1|TRBJ2-5|NA|NA
TGCGCCAGCAGCTTGGACTTGGAGACCCAGTACTTC
CASSLDLETQYF
>TRBV30|TRBJ2-1|NA|NA
TGTGCCTGGAGGGAGGACGGCCCCTACTACAATGAGCAGTTCTTC
CAWREDGPYYNEQFF
>TRBV9|TRBJ2-4|NA|once
TGTGCCAGCAGCGTAGATCTAGCCAAAAACATTCAGTACTTC
CASSVDLAKNIQYF
>TRBV9|TRBJ2-5|TRBD1|NA
TGTGCCAGCAGCCCTACAGGGGGAGAGACCCAGTACTTC
CASSPTGGETQYF
>TRBV9|TRBJ2-1|TRBD1|NA
TGTGCCAGCAGCGTAGAAGGGGGCCCCAGGAATGAGCAGTTCTTC
CASSVEGGPRNEQFF
>TRBV7-8|TRBJ2-3|NA|NA
TGTGCCAGCAGCCATGGGACACCGGAGCCTCATACGCAGTATTTT
CASSHGTPEPHTQYF
>TRBV30|TRBJ1-5|NA|NA
TGTGCCTGGAGTGTCGGGGGTTTTGGCAATCAGCCCCAGCATTTT
CAWSVGGFGNQPQHF
>TRBV7-3|TRBJ2-7|NA|NA
TGTGCCAGCAGCTTAATCGGCAACTACGAGCAGTACTTC
CASSLIGNYEQYF
>TRBV6-6|TRBJ2-5|NA|few
TGTGCCAGCAGTTACTCGGGACAAGGTGGGGAGACCCAGTACTTC
CASSYSGQGGETQYF
>TRBV25-1|TRBJ2-1|TRBD1|NA
TGTGCCAGCAGTCCCCCTTACAGGGGTGGGTCCTACAATGAGCAGTTCTTC
CASSPPYRGGSYNEQFF
>TRBV6-1|TRBJ1-5|NA|NA
TGTGCCAGCAGCCGTGACAGAGATCAGCCCCAGCATTTT
CASSRDRDQPQHF
>TRBV30|TRBJ2-7|TRBD2|NA
TGTGCCTGCGATACGGGACTAGCGGGGGCAAGCTCCTACGAGCAGTACTTC
CACDTGLAGASSYEQYF
>TRBV7-3|TRBJ2-1|NA|NA
TGTGCCAGCAGCAACAGGGGAGGGCTCAATGAGCAGTTCTTC
CASSNRGGLNEQFF
>TRBV30|TRBJ1-6|NA|NA
TGTGCCTGGAGGCAAGGGGGGACCCTCCACTTT
CAWRQGGTLHF
>TRBV5-1|TRBJ2-5|NA|few
TGCGCCAGCAGCAATAGCTTGGAGACCCAGTACTTC
CASSNSLETQYF
>TRBV6-4|TRBJ1-6|NA|NA
TGTGCCAGCACCCCGGGCCACTTT
CASTPGHF
>TRBV27|TRBJ2-7|TRBD1|NA
TGTGCCAGCAGCCGGGACAGGGGGTACTACGAGCAGTACTTC
CASSRDRGYYEQYF
>TRBV5-1|TRBJ1-2|NA|NA
TGCGCCAGCAGCCTCGACAGGAACTATGGCTACACCTTC
CASSLDRNYGYTF
>TRBV4-2|TRBJ2-7|TRBD2|few
TGTGCCAGCAGCCTTGCGACTAGCGGATCCTACGAGCAGTACTTC
CASSLATSGSYEQYF
>TRBV5-1|TRBJ2-6|NA|few
TGCGCCAGCAGCCGGTGGGCCAGGGGATCTGGGGCCAACGTCCTGACTTTC
CASSRWARGSGANVLTF
>TRBV2|TRBJ2-3|NA|few
TGTGCCAGCAGGAGACAGTCCACAGATACGCAGTATTTT
CASRRQSTDTQYF
>TRBV7-2|TRBJ2-7|TRBD1|NA
TGTGCCAGCAGCTTCAGGACAGGGAGCTCCTACGAGCAGTACTTC
CASSFRTGSSYEQYF
>TRBV5-1|TRBJ1-2|TRBD1|few
TGCGCCAGCAGCTCGGGACAGGGAGAAGGCTACACCTTC
CASSSGQGEGYTF
>TRBV30|TRBJ1-1|NA|NA
TGTGCCTGGAGTGTACAGGACGGTTACGAGGCTTTCTTT
CAWSVQDGYEAFF
>TRBV4-1|TRBJ2-5|TRBD1|NA
TGCGCCAGCAGCCCTTCCGACAGGGGTGAGACCCAGTACTTC
CASSPSDRGETQYF
>TRBV11-2|TRBJ2-1|NA|NA
TGTGCCAGCAGCTTTAATGGCGGTAGTTTGTACAATGAGCAGTTCTTC
CASSFNGGSLYNEQFF
>TRBV30|TRBJ2-1|NA|NA
TGTGCCTGGAGTCTGGGGATCGGCCGTTGGTATGAGCAGTTCTTC
CAWSLGIGRWYEQFF
>TRBV15|TRBJ1-4|NA|NA
TGTGCCACCAGCCGTGATCTGGGTAAACTGTTTTTT
CATSRDLGKLFF
>TRBV6-6|TRBJ1-2|NA|NA
TGTGCCAGCAGTTCGGACCCGAACTATGGCTACACCTTC
CASSSDPNYGYTF
>TRBV18|TRBJ2-1|TRBD2|NA
TGTGCCAGCTCACCCCTGAGCGGGAGTGTTGGGAATGAGCAGTTCTTC
CASSPLSGSVGNEQFF
>TRBV7-9|TRBJ2-7|TRBD2|NA
TGTGCCAGCAGCTTCGGGTCCGGCGGGGGGAGCTACGAGCAGTACTTC
CASSFGSGGGSYEQYF
>TRBV30|TRBJ1-2|NA|NA
TGTGCCTGGCTTTCGGGGAGCAGGGCCGCTAACTATGGCTACACCTTC
CAWLSGSRAANYGYTF
>TRBV5-1|TRBJ1-2|NA|NA
TGCGCCAGCAGCGTTCAGACGGGACAAGGAGGTGGCTACACCTTC
CASSVQTGQGGGYTF
>TRBV6-5|TRBJ2-7|TRBD1|once
TGTGCCAGCAGTTCCGGACAGGGGTTGGTGTGGCAGTACTTC
CASSSGQGLVWQYF
>TRBV5-1|TRBJ2-1|TRBD1|NA
TGCGCCAGCAGCTTTGACGACAGGGGGCAGTTCTTC
CASSFDDRGQFF
>TRBV2|TRBJ1-1|NA|NA
TGTGCCAGCAGCGCCGCGGACGGACGGGGAGCTTTCTTT
CASSAADGRGAFF
>TRBV6-1|TRBJ2-6|NA|NA
TGTGCCAGCCACCTCAAGGCTGGAGGGGCCAACGTCCTGACTTTC
CASHLKAGGANVLTF
>TRBV19|TRBJ1-2|NA|NA
TGTGCCAGTAGTCGTACTCCAGGGAGGGACTATGGCTACACCTTC
CASSRTPGRDYGYTF
>TRBV29-1|TRBJ2-5|NA|few
TGCAGCGTTGAAGAGGGGGCGGAAGAGACCCAGTACTTC
CSVEEGAEETQYF
>TRBV5-6|TRBJ2-7|TRBD1|NA
TGTGCCAGCAAGTTGACACAGGGGGCGCGAGTTGAGCAGTACTTC
CASKLTQGARVEQYF
>TRBV4-1|TRBJ1-2|NA|few
TGCGCCAGCAGCCCCCGGGGCAGGAGTCGAAGTGATGGCTACACCTTC
CASSPRGRSRSDGYTF
>TRBV5-1|TRBJ2-3|NA|few
TGCGCCAGCAGCGAATATGGGCCAGATACGCAGTATTTT
CASSEYGPDTQYF
>TRBV28|TRBJ1-2|TRBD1|NA
TGTGCCAGCAGTTTAGGGGGACAGGGTTATGGCTACACCTTC
CASSLGGQGYGYTF
>TRBV5-1|TRBJ2-6|NA|NA
TGCGCCAGCAGCTTGAGGCGGAGCTCTGGGGCCAACGTCCTGACTTTC
CASSLRRSSGANVLTF
>TRBV6-1|TRBJ1-2|NA|NA
TGTGCCATCCGACAGCCCGAAGGCTATGGCTACACCTTC
CAIRQPEGYGYTF
>TRBV5-6|TRBJ2-7|NA|NA
TGTGCCAGCAGCATACCCCGGGCGCCCTACGAGCAGTACTTC
CASSIPRAPYEQYF